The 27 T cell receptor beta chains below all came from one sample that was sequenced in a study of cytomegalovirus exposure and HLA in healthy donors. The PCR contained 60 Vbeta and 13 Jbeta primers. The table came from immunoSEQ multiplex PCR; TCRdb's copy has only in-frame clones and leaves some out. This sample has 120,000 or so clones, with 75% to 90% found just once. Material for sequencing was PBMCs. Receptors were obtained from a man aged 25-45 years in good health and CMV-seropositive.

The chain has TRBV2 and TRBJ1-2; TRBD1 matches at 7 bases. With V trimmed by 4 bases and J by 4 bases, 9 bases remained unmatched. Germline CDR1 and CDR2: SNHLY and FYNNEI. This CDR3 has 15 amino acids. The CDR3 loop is CASSAITQGSYGYTF. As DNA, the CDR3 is TGTGCCAGCAGTGCAATTACACAGGGGTCCTATGGCTACACCTTC.

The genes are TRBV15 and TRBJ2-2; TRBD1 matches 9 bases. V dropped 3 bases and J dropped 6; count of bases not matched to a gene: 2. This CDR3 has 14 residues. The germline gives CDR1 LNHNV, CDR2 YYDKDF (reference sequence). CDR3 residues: CATSSDRGAGELFF. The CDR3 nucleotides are TGTGCCACCAGCAGTGACAGGGGGGCCGGGGAGCTGTTTTTT.

The CDR3 DNA sequence: TGTGCCAGCATTTGGGCATCCACTGAAGCTTTCTTT. Its protein is CASIWASTEAFF. The chain carries TRBV6-1 and TRBJ1-1; D not certain. CDR1 and CDR2 from the germline V gene are MNHNS and SASEGT. The CDR3 contains 12 residues. The germline V and J ends were trimmed by 7 bases and 4 bases, with 10 bases remaining between them.

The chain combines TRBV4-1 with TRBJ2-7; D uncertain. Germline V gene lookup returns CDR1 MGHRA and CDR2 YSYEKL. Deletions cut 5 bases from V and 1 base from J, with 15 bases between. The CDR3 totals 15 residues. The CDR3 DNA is TGCGCCAGCAGCTTTCACACAACATTTTCCTACGAGCAGTACTTC. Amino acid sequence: CASSFHTTFSYEQYF.

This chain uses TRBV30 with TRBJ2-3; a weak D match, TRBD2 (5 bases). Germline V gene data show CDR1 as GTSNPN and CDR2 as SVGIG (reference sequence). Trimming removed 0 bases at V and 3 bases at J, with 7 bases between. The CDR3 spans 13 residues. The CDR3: CAWSVIATDTQYF. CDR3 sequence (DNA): TGTGCCTGGAGTGTAATAGCGACAGATACGCAGTATTTT. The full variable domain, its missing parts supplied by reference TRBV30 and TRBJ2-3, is SQTIHQWPATLVQPVGSPLSLECTVEGTSNPNLYWYRQAAGRGLQLLFYSVGIGQISSEVPQNLSASRPQDRQFILSSKKLLLSDSGFYLCAWSVIATDTQYFGPGTRLTVL.

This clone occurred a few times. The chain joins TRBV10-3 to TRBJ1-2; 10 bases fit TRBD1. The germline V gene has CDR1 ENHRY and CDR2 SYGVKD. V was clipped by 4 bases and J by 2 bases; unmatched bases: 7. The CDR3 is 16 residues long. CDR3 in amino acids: CAISGGTGDGNYGYTF. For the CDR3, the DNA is TGTGCCATCAGTGGGGGGACAGGGGACGGAAACTATGGCTACACCTTC.

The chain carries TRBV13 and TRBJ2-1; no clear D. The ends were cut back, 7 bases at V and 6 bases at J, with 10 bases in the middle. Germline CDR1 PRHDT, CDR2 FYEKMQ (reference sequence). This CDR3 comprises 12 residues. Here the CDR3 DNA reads TGTGCCAGCACTGAACGGTTCAATGAGCAGTTCTTC. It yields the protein CASTERFNEQFF.

DNA of the CDR3: TGTGCCATCAGTGCTAACCAACAGGACTACGAGCAGTACTTC. Its protein is CAISANQQDYEQYF. V is TRBV10-3 and J is TRBJ2-5; weak D call: TRBD1 (5 bases). The DNA end favors TRBJ2-7, so the J call may be wrong. From germline, CDR1 is ENHRY and CDR2 SYGVKD. The CDR3 extends over 14 amino acids.

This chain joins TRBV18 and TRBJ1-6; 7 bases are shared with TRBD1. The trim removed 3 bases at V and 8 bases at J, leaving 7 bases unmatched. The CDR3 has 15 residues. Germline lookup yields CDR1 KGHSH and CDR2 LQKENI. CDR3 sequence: CASSPWDSGDSPLHF. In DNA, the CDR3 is TGTGCCAGCTCACCCTGGGACAGTGGGGATTCACCCCTCCACTTT.

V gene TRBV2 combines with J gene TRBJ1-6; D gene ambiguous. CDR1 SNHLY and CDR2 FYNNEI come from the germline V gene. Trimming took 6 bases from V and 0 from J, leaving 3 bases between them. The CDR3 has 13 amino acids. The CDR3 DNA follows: TGTGCCAGCAGGAGCTCCTATAATTCACCCCTCCACTTT. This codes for CASRSSYNSPLHF.

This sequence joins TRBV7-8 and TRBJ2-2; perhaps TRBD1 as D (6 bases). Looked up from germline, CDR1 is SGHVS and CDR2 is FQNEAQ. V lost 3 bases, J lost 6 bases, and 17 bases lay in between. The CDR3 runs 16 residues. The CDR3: CASSLGAYRAPGELFF. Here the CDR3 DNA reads TGTGCCAGCAGCTTGGGGGCTTACAGGGCGCCCGGGGAGCTGTTTTTT. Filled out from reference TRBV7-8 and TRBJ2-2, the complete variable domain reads GAGVSQSPRYKVAKRGQDVALRCDPISGHVSLFWYQQALGQGPEFLTYFQNEAQLDKSGLPSDRFFAERPEGSVSTLKIQRTQQEDSAVYLCASSLGAYRAPGELFFGEGSRLTVL.

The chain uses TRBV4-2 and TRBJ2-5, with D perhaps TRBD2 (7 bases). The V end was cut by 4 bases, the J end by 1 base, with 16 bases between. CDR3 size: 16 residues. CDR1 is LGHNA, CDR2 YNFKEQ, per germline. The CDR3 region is CASSPEAGAVQETQYF. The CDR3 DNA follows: TGTGCCAGCAGCCCCGAGGCGGGGGCCGTCCAAGAGACCCAGTACTTC.

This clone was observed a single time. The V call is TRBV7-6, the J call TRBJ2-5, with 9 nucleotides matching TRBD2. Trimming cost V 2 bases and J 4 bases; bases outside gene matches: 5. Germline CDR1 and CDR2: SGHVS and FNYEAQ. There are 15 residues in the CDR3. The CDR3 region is CASSLIGGGAETQYF. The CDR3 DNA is TGTGCCAGCAGCTTAATTGGCGGGGGGGCAGAGACCCAGTACTTC.

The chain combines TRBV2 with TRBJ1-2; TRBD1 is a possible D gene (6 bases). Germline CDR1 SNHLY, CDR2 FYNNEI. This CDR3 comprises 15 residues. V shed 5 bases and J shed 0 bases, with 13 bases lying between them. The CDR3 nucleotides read TGTGCCAGCAGTCGAGAAGGGGGAGCTAACTATGGCTACACCTTC. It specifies CASSREGGANYGYTF.

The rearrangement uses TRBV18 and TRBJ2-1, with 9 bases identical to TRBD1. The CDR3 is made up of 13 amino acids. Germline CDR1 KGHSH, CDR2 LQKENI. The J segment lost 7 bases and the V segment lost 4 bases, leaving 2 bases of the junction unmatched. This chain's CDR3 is CASSQDRGNEQFF. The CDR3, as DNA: TGTGCCAGCTCACAGGACAGGGGAAATGAGCAGTTCTTC.

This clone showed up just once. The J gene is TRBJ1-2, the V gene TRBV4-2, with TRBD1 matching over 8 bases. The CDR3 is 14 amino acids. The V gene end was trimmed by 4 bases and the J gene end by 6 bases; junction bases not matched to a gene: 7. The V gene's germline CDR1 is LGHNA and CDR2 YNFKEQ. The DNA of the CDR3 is TGTGCCAGCAGCCCGACAGGGGATCTGAATGGCTACACCTTC. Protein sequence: CASSPTGDLNGYTF.

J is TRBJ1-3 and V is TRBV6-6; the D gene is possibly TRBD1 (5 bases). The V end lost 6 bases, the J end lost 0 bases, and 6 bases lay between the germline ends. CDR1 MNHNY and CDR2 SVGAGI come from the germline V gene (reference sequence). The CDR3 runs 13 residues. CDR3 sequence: CASRDNSGNTIYF. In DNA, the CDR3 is TGTGCCAGCAGGGACAACTCTGGAAACACCATATATTTT.

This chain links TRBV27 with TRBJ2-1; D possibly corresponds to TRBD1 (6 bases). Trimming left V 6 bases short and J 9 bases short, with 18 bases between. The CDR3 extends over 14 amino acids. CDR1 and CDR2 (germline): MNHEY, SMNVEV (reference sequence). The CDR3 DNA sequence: TGTGCCAGCAGCCCACTCGGTCAGGGGAGTGAGCAGTTCTTC. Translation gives CASSPLGQGSEQFF.

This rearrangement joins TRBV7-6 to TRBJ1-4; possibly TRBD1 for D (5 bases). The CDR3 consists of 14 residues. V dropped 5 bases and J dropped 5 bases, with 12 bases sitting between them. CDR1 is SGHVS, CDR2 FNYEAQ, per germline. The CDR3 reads CASSNTDSNEKLFF. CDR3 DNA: TGTGCCAGCAGCAACACTGACAGCAATGAAAAACTGTTTTTT.

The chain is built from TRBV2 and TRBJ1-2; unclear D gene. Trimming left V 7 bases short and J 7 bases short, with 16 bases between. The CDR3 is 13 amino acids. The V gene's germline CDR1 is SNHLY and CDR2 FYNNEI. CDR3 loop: CASTRTGFTGYTF. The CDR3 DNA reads TGTGCCAGCACCCGAACGGGGTTTACTGGCTACACCTTC.

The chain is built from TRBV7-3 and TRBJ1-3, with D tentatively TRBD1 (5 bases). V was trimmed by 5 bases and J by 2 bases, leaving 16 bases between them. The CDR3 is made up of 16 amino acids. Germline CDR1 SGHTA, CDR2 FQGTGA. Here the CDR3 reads CASSENQGSAGNTIYF. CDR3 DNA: TGTGCCAGCAGCGAAAATCAGGGATCTGCTGGAAACACCATATATTTT.

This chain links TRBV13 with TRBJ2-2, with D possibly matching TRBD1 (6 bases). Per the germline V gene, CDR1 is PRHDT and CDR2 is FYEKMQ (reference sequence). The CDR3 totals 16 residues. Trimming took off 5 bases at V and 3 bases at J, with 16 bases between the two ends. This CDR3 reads CASSPYRVGYTGELFF. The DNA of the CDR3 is TGTGCCAGCAGCCCCTACAGGGTCGGGTACACCGGGGAGCTGTTTTTT.

CDR3 bases: TGCGCCAGCCACGACAGAGAGAACACTGAAGCTTTCTTT. It codes for CASHDRENTEAFF. The V and J genes are TRBV23-1 and TRBJ1-1; D may be TRBD1 (5 bases). TRBV23-1 is treated as an ORF (open reading frame) with a function not yet certain. The CDR3 runs 13 residues. V gave up 8 bases and J gave up 1 base, with 11 bases separating them.

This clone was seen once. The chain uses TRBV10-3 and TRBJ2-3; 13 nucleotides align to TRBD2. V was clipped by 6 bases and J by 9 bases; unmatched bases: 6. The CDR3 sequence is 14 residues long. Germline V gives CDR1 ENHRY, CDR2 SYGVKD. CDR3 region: CAISEGLAGNTQYF. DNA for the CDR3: TGTGCCATCAGCGAGGGACTAGCGGGAAACACGCAGTATTTT.

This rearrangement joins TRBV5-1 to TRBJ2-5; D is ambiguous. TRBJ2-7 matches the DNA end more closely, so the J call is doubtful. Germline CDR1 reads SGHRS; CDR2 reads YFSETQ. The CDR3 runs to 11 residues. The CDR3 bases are TGCGCCAGCAGCTTGGCCTACGAGCAGTACTTC. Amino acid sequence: CASSLAYEQYF.

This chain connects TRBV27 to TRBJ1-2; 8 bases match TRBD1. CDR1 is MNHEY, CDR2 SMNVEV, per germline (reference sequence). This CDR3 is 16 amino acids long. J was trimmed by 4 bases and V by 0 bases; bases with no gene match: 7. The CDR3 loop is CASSLSGQGKVYGYTF. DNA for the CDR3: TGTGCCAGCAGTTTATCCGGACAGGGTAAGGTCTATGGCTACACCTTC.

CDR3 in amino acids: CASSPQGAGEKLFF. CDR3 nucleotides: TGTGCCAGCAGTCCCCAGGGGGCGGGTGAAAAACTGTTTTTT. V is TRBV6-5 and J is TRBJ1-4, with TRBD1 matching 8 bases. The V and J ends lost 5 bases and 7 bases, in that order; junction bases with no gene match: 6. The CDR3 runs to 14 residues. The germline gives CDR1 MNHEY, CDR2 SVGAGI.